One TCR beta chain is described in this entry. Its antigen is unknown. Noted treatment: about 20 received Ad26.COV2.S at low or high dose, single or two shots; about 5 received placebo; per-sample allocation not given. After the first vaccine or placebo injection, samples were drawn on day 63. An adult donor aged 18-55 years was enrolled in Boston. Built on an Ad26 vector, the vaccine expressed Wuhan-strain SARS-CoV-2 spike. The record originates from a study of Ad26.COV2.S vaccination and SARS-CoV-2 variants. Regarding the study as a whole: Responses of spike-specific T cells (both CD8+ and CD4+) reportedly showed substantial breadth after vaccination.

The CDR3 is 13 residues long. Germline CDR1 is GTSNPN and CDR2 is SVGIG (reference sequence). V was clipped by 3 bases and J by 2 bases, with 11 bases between them. Clones were sequenced by immunoSEQ multiplex PCR, and TCRdb holds only the in-frame ones, with some missing. The repertoire holds 400,000 to 450,000 clones, about 93% seen once, with more than 10% in the top ten. The gene calls are TRBV30 and TRBJ2-7; D is tentatively TRBD1 or TRBD2 (5 bases each). The sample in question was peripheral blood, obtained in a trial of Ad26.COV2.S vaccine versus placebo. The receptor was isolated from a person between 18 and 65 years old who received the Ad26.COV2.S COVID-19 vaccine or a placebo. CDR3 amino acids: CAWRRGATYEQYF. Written as DNA, the CDR3 is TGTGCCTGGAGGAGAGGGGCTACCTACGAGCAGTACTTC.